This T cell receptor beta chain was retrieved from a study of blood T cell repertoires in COVID-19. Study-wide background: Acute-phase and convalescent COVID-19 samples originated in the United States, Italy and Spain. Sample material is recorded as cDNA or gDNA derived from T cells, B-cell-depleted T cells, or PBMCs.

Methods used by the authors: Using reference gene primer amplification, nucleated cell counts were estimated. Using immunoSEQ multiplex PCR, the repertoire was profiled, and TCRdb retains in-frame clones only, with some absent. V, J and clone size reflect that table, while D and trimming were determined from the DNA. The sample shows some 150,000 clones, about 86% of them seen only once. The V and J ends lost 5 bases and 1 base respectively, with 12 bases between them. The CDR3 runs to 15 residues. The germline V gene has CDR1 SGHAT and CDR2 FQNNGV. Material: peripheral blood. This chain joins TRBV11-2 and TRBJ2-1; D is unresolved. This clonotype originated in a man between 65 and 85 years old with acute or convalescent COVID-19. CDR3: CASSPRVGSYNEQFF. The CDR3 region has the DNA TGTGCCAGCAGCCCTCGGGTTGGTTCCTACAATGAGCAGTTCTTC.